Below, 30 T cell receptor beta chains from the same sample are listed, as sequenced in a study of T cell responses to AZD1222 COVID-19 vaccine. Method: immunoSEQ multiplex PCR; TCRdb's copy keeps in-frame clones and lacks some. The repertoire consists of 45,000 to 60,000 clones, with approximately 80% occurring once and the leading ten covering roughly 6.6%. The material sequenced was peripheral blood, taken on day 0 of AZD1222 vaccination. The source of these receptors is an adult in good health.

The gene calls are TRBV19 and TRBJ1-6; D not certain. The CDR3 covers 17 residues. Germline CDR1 and CDR2: LNHDA and SQIVND (reference sequence). The V end lost 4 bases, the J end lost 8 bases, and 21 bases lay between the germline ends. The CDR3 loop reads CASSRKLGANDDSPLHF. CDR3 bases: TGTGCCAGTAGTAGAAAGTTAGGAGCTAATGATGATTCACCCCTCCACTTT.

The chain combines TRBV5-1 with TRBJ1-2; 10 bases match TRBD1. The CDR3 has 15 residues. CDR1 is SGHRS, CDR2 YFSETQ, per germline. The junction had 9 bases not matched to a gene; V was cut back by 4 bases and J by 6 bases. CDR3 nucleotides: TGCGCCAGCAGCCCTGGACAGGGGGTAGTGGATGGCTACACCTTC. Its protein product is CASSPGQGVVDGYTF.

CDR3 residues: CASRRGNEQFF. The CDR3 DNA sequence: TGTGCCAGCAGGCGTGGCAATGAGCAGTTCTTC. The chain recombines TRBV14 with TRBJ2-1, with D unresolved. V was pared by 6 bases and J by 6 bases, with 6 bases between. Looked up from germline, CDR1 is SGHDN and CDR2 is FVKESK. The CDR3 sequence is 11 residues long.

This rearrangement joins TRBV19 to TRBJ2-2, with 9 bases identical to TRBD1. With V trimmed by 7 bases and J by 4 bases, 7 bases remained unmatched. There are 15 residues in the CDR3. CDR1 is LNHDA and CDR2 is SQIVND in the germline V gene (reference sequence). The CDR3 loop reads CASTWGTGSTGELFF. Written as DNA, the CDR3 is TGTGCCAGTACCTGGGGGACAGGGAGCACCGGGGAGCTGTTTTTT.

The J gene is TRBJ1-6, the V gene TRBV28; D perhaps matches TRBD1 (5 bases). Trimming took 5 bases from V and 0 from J, leaving 17 bases between them. This CDR3 has 18 residues. Germline V CDR1 and CDR2: MDHEN, SYDVKM. The CDR3 region is CASSPGTAKSSYNSPLHF. CDR3 sequence (DNA): TGTGCCAGCAGTCCCGGGACGGCCAAAAGCTCCTATAATTCACCCCTCCACTTT.

The CDR3 nucleotides read TGCGCCAGCAGCTTGGATGTAGCGGGAGGGGCAAACATTCAGTACTTC. Amino acids: CASSLDVAGGANIQYF. The chain couples TRBV5-1 to TRBJ2-4, with 11 bases lining up with TRBD2. This CDR3 spans 16 amino acids. With V trimmed by 0 bases and J by 6 bases, 5 bases remained unmatched. The germline V gene has CDR1 SGHRS and CDR2 YFSETQ.

The genes are TRBV4-2 and TRBJ1-1; D gene unclear. The CDR3 sequence is 14 residues long. Trimming removed 4 bases from V and 1 base from J, with 10 bases in between. Germline CDR1 and CDR2: LGHNA and YNFKEQ. In DNA form, the CDR3 reads TGTGCCAGCAGCCCTCGGACGGGGAACACTGAAGCTTTCTTT. Translated: CASSPRTGNTEAFF.

The chain is built from TRBV7-2 and TRBJ1-1; D is uncertain. Germline CDR1 reads SGHTA; CDR2 reads FQGNSA. The germline V and J ends were trimmed by 2 bases and 1 base, with 5 bases remaining between them. The CDR3 length is 13 residues. The CDR3 is CASSLTANTEAFF. CDR3 in DNA: TGTGCCAGCAGCTTAACGGCGAACACTGAAGCTTTCTTT.

This clone is categorized as medium-sized (0.01 to 0.1%). CDR3 DNA: TGTGCCAGCAGCTTAGGGGCAGTGGGTAATGAAAAACTGTTTTTT. Protein: CASSLGAVGNEKLFF. The chain employs TRBV7-9 and TRBJ1-4; the D is unclear. This CDR3 is 15 amino acids long. The germline V gene has CDR1 SEHNR and CDR2 FQNEAQ (reference sequence). The germline V and J ends were trimmed by 1 base and 4 bases, with 10 bases remaining between them.

This chain joins TRBV7-3 and TRBJ2-1; 8 bases map to TRBD1. Germline V gives CDR1 SGHTA, CDR2 FQGTGA. This CDR3 is 15 amino acids long. Losses at the gene ends were 5 bases for V and 9 bases for J; bases not matched to a gene: 12. In nucleotides, the CDR3 is TGTGCCAGCAGCCCCGACAGGGGCCCCCCTAGTGAGCAGTTCTTC. It translates to CASSPDRGPPSEQFF.

This clone was counted between two and nine times. This chain connects TRBV7-2 to TRBJ2-6; 9 nucleotides match TRBD1. Germline trimming cut 5 bases from V and 9 bases from J; bases unmatched to any gene: 5. The germline gives CDR1 SGHTA, CDR2 FQGNSA. This CDR3 is 14 amino acids long. In DNA, the CDR3 is TGTGCCAGCAGCATGGGACAGGGTCTCAACGTCCTGACTTTC. Protein: CASSMGQGLNVLTF. Full variable domain (rest looked up from reference TRBV7-2 and TRBJ2-6): GAGVSQSPSNKVTEKGKDVELRCDPISGHTALYWYRQSLGQGLEFLIYFQGNSAPDKSGLPSDRFSAERTGGSVSTLTIQRTQQEDSAVYLCASSMGQGLNVLTFGAGSRLTVL.

The chain recombines TRBV6-5 with TRBJ2-3; D remains unclear. Germline lookup yields CDR1 MNHEY and CDR2 SVGAGI. Trimming pared 5 bases from V and 2 bases from J, leaving 14 bases between. The CDR3 extends over 15 amino acids. CDR3 region: CASSPTGLPTDTQYF. The CDR3 DNA follows: TGTGCCAGCAGTCCGACGGGCCTCCCCACAGATACGCAGTATTTT.

V and J are TRBV28 and TRBJ2-1; 7 nucleotides agree with TRBD1. Germline V gives CDR1 MDHEN, CDR2 SYDVKM. Losses at the gene ends were 0 bases for V and 7 bases for J; bases not matched to a gene: 6. The CDR3 is 15 amino acids. CDR3 region: CASSLWAGGLNEQFF. The CDR3 nucleotides are TGTGCCAGCAGTTTATGGGCAGGGGGTCTAAATGAGCAGTTCTTC.

The V and J genes are TRBV30 and TRBJ1-1; 8 nucleotides match TRBD1. J gave up 0 bases and V 4 bases, and 10 bases lay outside the gene matches. The CDR3 has 16 residues. Germline V gives CDR1 GTSNPN, CDR2 SVGIG (reference sequence). CDR3: CAWTRDRGKMNTEAFF. The CDR3 DNA sequence: TGTGCCTGGACACGTGACAGGGGCAAAATGAACACTGAAGCTTTCTTT.

The chain links TRBV5-1 to TRBJ1-2, with D possibly matching TRBD1 (6 bases). The CDR3 has 14 residues. In germline, CDR1 is SGHRS, CDR2 YFSETQ. Trimming left V 0 bases short and J 4 bases short, with 10 bases between. The CDR3 sequence: CASSLDRELYGYTF. CDR3 coding DNA: TGCGCCAGCAGCTTGGACAGGGAACTCTATGGCTACACCTTC.

Relative to its sample, this clone is medium-sized. The chain couples TRBV4-2 to TRBJ2-7; TRBD1 agrees at 7 bases. Germline CDR1 reads LGHNA; CDR2 reads YNFKEQ. The CDR3 has 15 residues. V gave up 0 bases and J gave up 3 bases; unmatched junction bases: 5. DNA of the CDR3: TGTGCCAGCAGCCAAGATGGGGACAGCTACTACGAGCAGTACTTC. It translates to CASSQDGDSYYEQYF.

This chain joins TRBV2 and TRBJ2-2, with 10 bases aligning to TRBD1. The germline gives CDR1 SNHLY, CDR2 FYNNEI. This CDR3 is 14 amino acids long. V was pared by 4 bases and J by 4 bases, with 0 bases of the junction left unmatched. In DNA form, the CDR3 reads TGTGCCAGCAGTGGGGACAGGGGCACCGGGGAGCTGTTTTTT. It encodes CASSGDRGTGELFF.

J is TRBJ1-3 and V is TRBV19; D not certain. The CDR3 is 15 amino acids. Trimming took 1 base from V and 1 from J, leaving 8 bases between them. Per germline, CDR1 LNHDA and CDR2 SQIVND (reference sequence). CDR3 DNA: TGTGCCAGTAGTATAGGGGGTCTTTCTGGAAACACCATATATTTT. It yields the protein CASSIGGLSGNTIYF.

The rearrangement joins TRBV2 to TRBJ2-5; 13 nucleotides align to TRBD2. V shed 3 bases and J 5 bases; nucleotides not matched to a gene: 3. The CDR3 spans 15 residues. Germline V gene sequence: CDR1 SNHLY, CDR2 FYNNEI. The CDR3 protein is CASSDQTSGGETQYF. The CDR3 DNA reads as TGTGCCAGCAGTGATCAGACTAGCGGGGGGGAGACCCAGTACTTC.

This chain links TRBV4-1 with TRBJ1-1; 7 nucleotides line up with TRBD1. Looked up from germline, CDR1 is MGHRA and CDR2 is YSYEKL. The CDR3 consists of 16 residues. V gave up 1 base and J gave up 0 bases; unmatched junction bases: 5. CDR3 region: CASSQGQGEVNTEAFF. CDR3 nucleotide sequence: TGCGCCAGCAGCCAAGGACAGGGCGAGGTGAACACTGAAGCTTTCTTT.

Comment on this clone: An end of the junction does not agree with germline; a read error may underlie this. This chain joins TRBV6-4 and TRBJ2-6; a possible D gene is TRBD2 (6 bases). Germline V gene data show CDR1 as MRHNA and CDR2 as SNTAGT. The CDR3 is 16 residues long. This CDR3 reads CASSDWPGAGANVLTF. The CDR3 DNA is TGTGCCAGCAGCGACTGGCCGGGGGCTGGGGCCAACGTCCTGACTTTC.

Notes on this clone: This sample also contains other DNA sequences that code for the same CDR3. This rearrangement joins TRBV5-1 to TRBJ1-5; D perhaps matches TRBD1 (6 bases). The CDR3 is 14 amino acids. CDR1 and CDR2 (germline): SGHRS, YFSETQ. V lost 1 base, J lost 7 bases, and 12 bases lay in between. The CDR3 reads CASSLKQGGQPQHF. Here the CDR3 DNA reads TGCGCCAGCAGCTTGAAACAGGGTGGGCAGCCCCAGCATTTT.

Comments on this clone: Other DNA sequences in this sample translate to the same CDR3. The chain links TRBV5-6 to TRBJ1-3, with 11 bases identical to TRBD1. In germline, CDR1 is SGHDT, CDR2 YYEEEE. CDR3 size: 17 residues. After removal of 2 bases from V and 0 bases from J, the junction contained 4 bases not matched to a gene. The CDR3 loop reads CASSFPDRGRSGNTIYF. The CDR3, as DNA: TGTGCCAGCAGCTTCCCGGACAGGGGGCGCTCTGGAAACACCATATATTTT.

This chain connects TRBV28 to TRBJ1-2; D perhaps matches TRBD1 (5 bases). V gave up 10 bases and J gave up 3 bases, with 15 bases separating them. This CDR3 comprises 13 residues. Germline V gene data show CDR1 as MDHEN and CDR2 as SYDVKM. The CDR3 DNA is TGTGCCACCATGCACGGCAGGGACTATGGCTACACCTTC. Translation: CATMHGRDYGYTF.

The CDR3 is CASSRIEVLVGNEQFF. CDR3 nucleotides: TGTGCCAGCAGTCGAATTGAGGTTTTGGTGGGCAATGAGCAGTTCTTC. The chain recombines TRBV25-1 with TRBJ2-1; the D is unclear. Trimming pared 5 bases from V and 6 bases from J, leaving 20 bases between. Germline V gives CDR1 MGHDK, CDR2 SYGVNS. This CDR3 is built from 16 residues.

The chain uses TRBV5-5 and TRBJ1-2; D is uncertain. Trimming removed 1 base at V and 0 bases at J, with 1 base between. The germline gives CDR1 SGHKS, CDR2 YYEKEE (reference sequence). The length of the CDR3 is 12 residues. The CDR3 DNA follows: TGTGCCAGCAGCTTGTCTAACTATGGCTACACCTTC. The encoded protein is CASSLSNYGYTF.

This clone was seen once. The J gene is TRBJ1-1, the V gene TRBV12-3 or TRBV12-4, with D perhaps TRBD1 (6 bases). The CDR3 sequence is 13 residues long. V gave up 3 bases and J gave up 9 bases, with 14 bases separating them. This chain's CDR3 is CASSFSARGQAFF. CDR3 nucleotides: TGTGCCAGCAGTTTTTCGGCCAGGGGACAAGCTTTCTTT.

The rearrangement joins TRBV27 to TRBJ1-6, with unresolved D. Deletions cut 0 bases from V and 1 base from J, with 4 bases between. This CDR3 has 15 residues. The germline CDR1 and CDR2 sequences are MNHEY and SMNVEV (reference sequence). CDR3 coding DNA: TGTGCCAGCAGTTTATCTCGGTCCTATAATTCACCCCTCCACTTT. Amino acid sequence: CASSLSRSYNSPLHF.

This rearrangement joins TRBV5-1 to TRBJ2-2, with 9 bases identical to TRBD1. The J segment lost 5 bases and the V segment lost 4 bases, leaving 6 bases of the junction unmatched. The CDR3 loop spans 15 amino acids. CDR1 is SGHRS and CDR2 is YFSETQ in the germline V gene. The CDR3 here is CASSKGQGRTGELFF. The CDR3, as DNA: TGCGCCAGCAGCAAGGGACAGGGAAGGACCGGGGAGCTGTTTTTT.

This clone was observed a few times. The chain joins TRBV24-1 to TRBJ1-2; D may be TRBD1 (5 bases). The germline gives CDR1 KGHDR, CDR2 SFDVKD. Between the trimmed V and J ends, which lost 9 bases and 6 bases, there was a span of 16 bases. This CDR3 spans 13 amino acids. CDR3 amino acids: CATQGQARDGYTF. The CDR3 bases are TGTGCCACCCAGGGCCAGGCCAGGGATGGCTACACCTTC.